The rows below give T cell receptor beta chains drawn from one sample of a study of CD8+ T cells in alopecia areata. Sequencing used immunoSEQ multiplex PCR; TCRdb keeps in-frame clones, though not all of them. Of under 300,000 clones detected, around 67% appear once; the ten largest clones hold 0.95% to 1.5%. The material was CD4+ T cells sorted from blood, obtained at week 0. The origin of the receptors is a human donor with alopecia areata. Both conserved end residues are part of each CDR3. Fields, in order: J gene, D gene, V gene, clone size, CDR3 length, CDR3 protein, CDR3 DNA. A D gene is named only where the DNA matches it firmly. Clone size is shown for a subset of rows, as once, few, many or a class of expanded clone.

>TRBJ2-7|.|TRBV25-1|.|14
CASSEAGTTYEQYF
TGTGCCAGCAGTGAAGCCGGGACAACCTACGAGCAGTACTTC
>TRBJ2-7|.|TRBV10-2|.|11
CASSVGYEQYF
TGCGCCAGCAGTGTGGGTTACGAGCAGTACTTC
>TRBJ2-2|TRBD2|TRBV30|.|12
CAWSNPGLASMF
TGTGCCTGGAGTAATCCGGGACTAGCCTCTATGTTT
>TRBJ2-7|.|TRBV7-3|.|13
CASSKHHDYEQYF
TGTGCCAGCAGCAAACATCACGACTACGAGCAGTACTTC
>TRBJ1-4|.|TRBV7-6|.|15
CASSLGQSNGEKLFF
TGTGCCAGCAGCTTAGGACAGTCTAATGGTGAAAAACTGTTTTTT
>TRBJ1-2|TRBD1|TRBV5-1|.|15
CASSFRQGEDYGYTF
TGCGCCAGCAGCTTTCGACAGGGGGAAGACTATGGCTACACCTTC
>TRBJ2-3|.|TRBV11-3|few|13
CASSHRNEDTQYF
TGTGCCAGCAGCCATCGGAACGAAGATACGCAGTATTTT
>TRBJ2-1|TRBD2|TRBV6-5|few|16
CASSYFAGGMPHEQFF
TGTGCCAGCAGTTACTTTGCGGGGGGCATGCCCCATGAGCAGTTCTTC
>TRBJ2-3|TRBD1|TRBV30|.|16
CAWSPPGQGGTDTQYF
TGTGCCTGGAGTCCACCCGGACAGGGAGGCACAGATACGCAGTATTTT
>TRBJ1-6|.|TRBV29-1|.|15
CSPAQGVPYNSPLHF
TGCAGCCCTGCACAGGGCGTCCCCTATAATTCACCCCTCCACTTT
>TRBJ1-6|.|TRBV30|.|13
CAWSPQRDSPLHF
TGTGCCTGGAGTCCACAGAGGGATTCACCCCTCCACTTT
>TRBJ2-5|.|TRBV15|.|16
CATSRGGGSLTQTQYF
TGTGCCACCAGCAGAGGAGGAGGGAGCCTCACGCAGACCCAGTACTTC
>TRBJ2-5|.|TRBV7-7|.|15
CASSLGEPGQTSQYF
TGTGCTAGCAGCTTAGGCGAACCGGGCCAGACGTCCCAGTACTTC
>TRBJ2-3|.|TRBV5-1|.|14
CASSSGHSTDTQYF
TGCGCCAGCAGCTCCGGACATAGCACAGATACGCAGTATTTT
>TRBJ2-5|TRBD2|TRBV7-8|.|15
CASSSGTSTAETQYF
TGTGCCAGCAGCTCCGGGACTAGCACCGCAGAGACCCAGTACTTC
>TRBJ2-7|.|TRBV5-1|.|13
CASSLEGSPEQYF
TGCGCCAGCAGCTTGGAGGGGTCCCCCGAGCAGTACTTC
>TRBJ1-1|.|TRBV9|few|15
CASSPDGQTGTEAFF
TGTGCCAGCAGCCCGGACGGACAGACGGGGACTGAAGCTTTCTTT
>TRBJ1-2|.|TRBV4-2|.|11
CASSQVYWTIF
TGTGCCAGCAGCCAAGTGTATTGGACTATCTTC
>TRBJ1-6|.|TRBV7-3|.|13
CASSRVPNSPLHF
TGTGCCAGCAGCAGGGTGCCTAATTCACCCCTCCACTTT
>TRBJ1-1|.|TRBV7-3|.|13
CASSLKRNTEAFF
TGTGCCAGCAGCTTAAAGCGGAACACTGAAGCTTTCTTT
>TRBJ1-1|TRBD1|TRBV29-1|few|13
CSVGGTGGTEAFF
TGCAGCGTTGGCGGGACAGGAGGCACTGAAGCTTTCTTT
>TRBJ1-5|.|TRBV7-2|.|15
CASSLTATGNQPQHF
TGTGCCAGCAGCTTAACGGCAACGGGCAATCAGCCCCAGCATTTT
>TRBJ1-2|.|TRBV6-6|.|13
CASSYGAEGGYTF
TGTGCCAGCAGTTACGGGGCCGAGGGCGGCTACACCTTC
>TRBJ2-1|.|TRBV7-2|.|16
CASSRIPGTAQPHEFF
TGTGCCAGCAGCCGAATACCCGGGACCGCACAACCCCATGAGTTCTTC
>TRBJ2-7|.|TRBV30|.|15
CAWSRKAASSYEQYF
TGTGCCTGGAGTCGGAAGGCAGCGAGCTCCTACGAGCAGTACTTC
>TRBJ2-5|TRBD2|TRBV4-2|.|17
CASSQDPSGGVLETQYF
TGTGCCAGCAGCCAAGACCCTAGCGGGGGGGTCTTGGAGACCCAGTACTTC
>TRBJ2-5|.|TRBV30|once|13
CAWSVGTTAAQYF
TGTGCCTGGAGTGTAGGGACAACCGCGGCCCAGTACTTC
>TRBJ2-6|TRBD1|TRBV30|.|18
CAWSVLRGLPTGANVLTF
TGTGCCTGGAGTGTACTAAGGGGGCTCCCCACTGGGGCCAACGTCCTGACTTTC
>TRBJ2-1|TRBD1|TRBV5-1|.|14
CASQITGGWNEQFF
TGCGCCAGCCAAATTACAGGGGGCTGGAATGAGCAGTTCTTC
>TRBJ2-5|TRBD1|TRBV6-5|.|14
CASSRTGNLETQYF
TGTGCCAGCAGTCGGACAGGGAACTTAGAGACCCAGTACTTC
>TRBJ2-5|.|TRBV6-5|.|14
CASSYGLAQETQYF
TGTGCCAGCAGTTACGGCCTAGCGCAAGAGACCCAGTACTTC
>TRBJ1-2|.|TRBV9|.|15
CASSVEGNPRGGYTF
TGTGCCAGCAGCGTAGAGGGGAACCCTCGGGGAGGCTACACCTTC
>TRBJ2-7|.|TRBV9|.|15
CASSVGAGESYEQYF
TGTGCCAGCAGCGTAGGGGCAGGGGAATCCTACGAGCAGTACTTC
>TRBJ1-4|.|TRBV7-2|few|13
CASSLAPDEKLFF
TGTGCCAGCAGCTTAGCGCCGGACGAAAAACTGTTTTTT
>TRBJ2-5|.|TRBV20-1|.|11
CSGRAGETQYF
TGCAGTGGGCGGGCGGGAGAGACCCAGTACTTC
>TRBJ2-2|.|TRBV6-5|.|15
CASSQTGPHTGELFF
TGTGCCAGCAGTCAAACAGGGCCACACACCGGGGAGCTGTTTTTT
>TRBJ2-3|TRBD2|TRBV7-9|.|14
CASSFGRDGDTQYF
TGTGCCAGCAGCTTCGGGAGGGATGGAGATACGCAGTATTTT
>TRBJ2-1|.|TRBV11-2|.|13
CASSLDYGVKQFF
TGTGCCAGCAGCTTAGATTACGGGGTTAAGCAGTTCTTC
>TRBJ2-2|.|TRBV9|.|14
CASSPTSSTGELFF
TGTGCCAGCAGCCCCACTAGTTCCACCGGGGAGCTGTTTTTT
>TRBJ2-4|.|TRBV5-6|.|15
CASSLDPGTKNIQYF
TGTGCCAGCAGCTTGGACCCGGGGACAAAAAACATTCAGTACTTC
>TRBJ2-7|.|TRBV27|.|15
CASSSLNGLSYEQYF
TGTGCCAGCAGTTCGCTCAATGGCCTTTCCTACGAGCAGTACTTC
>TRBJ1-2|.|TRBV9|few|12
CASSPPVIGYTF
TGTGCCAGCAGCCCTCCGGTAATTGGCTACACCTTC